The TCR beta chain under discussion was sequenced for a study of blood T cell repertoires in COVID-19. Unmatched junction bases numbered 8, after V lost 1 base and J lost 2 bases. Germline V gene sequence: CDR1 SGHVS, CDR2 FNYEAQ. The CDR3 length is 17 residues. Assay used: immunoSEQ multiplex PCR; TCRdb lists only in-frame clones, some missing. The sample carries roughly 150,000 clones, 79% recorded once. The chain couples TRBV7-6 to TRBJ2-3; 8 bases match TRBD2. The clonotype comes from a man aged 50-59 years with active or convalescent COVID-19. Sample: peripheral blood. In DNA, the CDR3 is TGTGCCAGCAGCTTAGGCGGGGGGTTAGGAGACACAGATACGCAGTATTTT. Translated, it gives CASSLGGGLGDTDTQYF.